The sequence of this T cell receptor (beta chain) was determined in a study of blood T cells in healthy people across ages. Points from the study as a whole: Unsorted PBMCs blocked a conclusive comparison of naive and antigen-experienced cells.

Primed by a sample-barcoded 5' primer and a J-beta primer mix, a second PCR proceeded for 7 to 11 cycles. TCRdb itself ran the 5' RACE reads through MiXCR, one entry per CDR3 protein. The sample includes 1,100,000 or so distinct CDR3 sequences, under 45% of them seen just once. For this clonotype: Its antigen remains unidentified.

The CDR3 loop spans 16 amino acids. CDR1 and CDR2 from the germline V gene are LGHDT and YNNKEL (reference sequence). V lost 4 bases to trimming and J lost 4 bases, with 16 bases between them. V usage is TRBV3-1 and J usage is TRBJ1-4; D is possibly TRBD1 (5 bases). The TCR sequence derives from an older woman in good health. Material: blood. This chain's CDR3 is CASSPWPGLGNEKLFF. CDR3 in DNA: TGTGCCAGCAGCCCCTGGCCAGGGTTGGGTAATGAAAAACTGTTTTTT. The full variable domain, with the rest looked up from reference TRBV3-1 and TRBJ1-4, is DTAVSQTPKYLVTQMGNDKSIKCEQNLGHDTMYWYKQDSKKFLKIMFSYNNKELIINETVPNRFSPKSPDKAHLNLHINSLELGDSAVYFCASSPWPGLGNEKLFFGSGTQLSVL.